This T cell receptor beta chain emerged from a study of shared clonotypes between healthy human individuals. General study results and limits: It was expected that sequencing depth would affect clonotype sharing among donors.

Notes on this clone: As yet, its antigen is unknown.

TCRdb's copy holds only in-frame clones and misses some; the assay was immunoSEQ multiplex PCR. The sample consists of 760,000 or so clones, around 96% of them appearing once. Germline-derived CDR1 and CDR2 are SGHTA and FQGTGA. CDR3 length equals 13 residues. V lost 4 bases to trimming and J lost 5 bases, with 8 bases between them. Naive CD8 cells, CD45RO-negative and positively selected for CCR7, excluded terminally differentiated effector memory CD45RA+ cells. Specimen: naive CD8+ T cells sorted from blood. The genes are TRBV7-3 and TRBJ2-2, with D possibly being TRBD1 (5 bases). The sequence was obtained from a man aged 25-40 years in good health. DNA of the CDR3: TGTGCCAGCAGCTCTCCAGGGACCGGGGAGCTGTTTTTT. It is translated as CASSSPGTGELFF.